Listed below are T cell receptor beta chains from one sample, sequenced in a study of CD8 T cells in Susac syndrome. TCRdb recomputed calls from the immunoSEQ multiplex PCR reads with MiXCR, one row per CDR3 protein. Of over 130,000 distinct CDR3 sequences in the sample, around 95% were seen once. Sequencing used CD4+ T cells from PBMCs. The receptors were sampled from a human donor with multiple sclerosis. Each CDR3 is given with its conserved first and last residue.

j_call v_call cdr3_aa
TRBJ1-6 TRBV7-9 CASSLGTYRRTTTNSPLHF
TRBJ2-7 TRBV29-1 CSALGRGQVKYF
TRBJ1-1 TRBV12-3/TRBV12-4 CASSRQRTEAFF
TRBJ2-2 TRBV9 CASSPRDRGGTGELFF
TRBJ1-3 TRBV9 CASSVGTAGNTIYF
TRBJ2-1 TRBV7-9 CASRPGVVYNEQFF
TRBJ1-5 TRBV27 CASSLSFGTYQPQHF
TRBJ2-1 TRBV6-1 CASRGGGTGQVYNEQFF
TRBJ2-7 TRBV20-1 CSARTSGARSQQYF
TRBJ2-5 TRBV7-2 CASSKGIETQYF
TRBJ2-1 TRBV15 CATSRDLPAGGRF
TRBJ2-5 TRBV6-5 CASSQGRLGGETQYF
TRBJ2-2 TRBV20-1 CSASETGNTGELFF
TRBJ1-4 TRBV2 CASRPRPSGAEKLFF
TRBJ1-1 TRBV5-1 CASSLEAFNTEAFF
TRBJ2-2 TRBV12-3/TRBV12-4 CASRTAGQNTGELFF
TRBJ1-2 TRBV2 CASRATDFYGYTF
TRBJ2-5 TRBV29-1 CSVTRAGPQETQYF
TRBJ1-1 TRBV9 CASRPGAGTANTEAFF
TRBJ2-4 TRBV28 CASRPGGAKNIQYF
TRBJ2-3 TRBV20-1 CSAQQGALTDTQYF
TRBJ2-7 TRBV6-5 CASSNSGTGSFEQYF
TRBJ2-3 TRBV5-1 CASHLGGLAGEADTQYF